This TCR beta chain was profiled in a study of blood T cells in healthy people across ages. Overall study: Template switching recovered approximately one barcoded beta molecule for every two T cells. Whole-study results and caveats: Any changes in expanded clonotypes were possibly confounded, as donor CMV status remained unknown. When set beside aged donors, long-lived donors presented more naive CD4+ cells and higher diversity.

The authors drew ten milliliters of peripheral blood from each donor. A second PCR of roughly 7 to 11 cycles used a sample-barcoded 5' primer and a J-beta primer mix. TCRdb re-derived calls from the 5' RACE reads in MiXCR, one entry per CDR3 protein. The table records about 1.4 million distinct CDR3 sequences, approximately 59% of them present only once. Details on this clonotype: Antigen unknown.

CDR1 SGHTA and CDR2 FQGNSA come from the germline V gene. This CDR3 has 15 amino acids. The J gene is TRBJ2-4, the V gene TRBV7-2; D unresolved. Near its end, the DNA agrees better with TRBJ2-7, so the J call may be wrong. The sequence was collected from a man between 18 and 35 years old in good health. Sequencing used blood. The DNA for the CDR3 is TGTGCCAGCAGCGTGGACGCTCCAAGCTCCTACGAGCAGTACTTC. Its translation is CASSVDAPSSYEQYF.